This T cell receptor beta chain was captured by sequencing in a study of T cells after yellow fever vaccination (dated by TCRdb to the late 2010s). Background on the whole study: Libraries from fractions with low cell numbers were prepared with the SMART-Seq v4 Ultra Low Input RNA kit. To track T-cell clones before and after primary and booster YFV17D yellow fever vaccination, bulk TCR alpha and beta repertoires were sequenced longitudinally. Bulk PBMC replicates and cell subsets were isolated from blood drawn at multiple timepoints before and after both primary and secondary immunization. The cohort comprised two healthy male donors, one aged 18 to 29 and one aged 30 to 40 years. Results the study describes overall, beyond this receptor: Because abundant contaminating clonotypes from the bulk population could be contained in FACS-sorted repertoires, computational filtering was required. Because the study included only a couple of donors, the extent to which the findings can be generalized is limited. Compared with the primary T-cell response, the secondary T-cell response was faster but weaker, reaching its peak on day 5 rather than on day 15. A small fraction of clonotypes appeared in both the CD4 and CD8 compartments, likely as a result of convergent recombination. After the booster, most clones that had expanded after primary vaccination were detected again (around 97% of CD4 and more than 80% of CD8), suggesting broad maintenance of memory.

The sample's treatment or condition label, decoded: live attenuated yellow fever vaccine strain. PBMCs were isolated from peripheral blood using a standard Ficoll-Paque protocol. Dynabeads CD4 and CD8 positive selection kits were used to isolate the CD4 and CD8 T-cell fractions. RNA was extracted with TriZol from bulk PBMCs, CD4 and CD8 fractions, and dextramer-positive and dextramer-negative fractions. Trimming takes 6 bases from V and 2 bases from J, and the germline ends sit 11 bases apart. From its cysteine to its phenylalanine, the CDR3 spans 15 amino acids. CDR3 DNA is the only sequence kept; it has 45 bases, read in frame from the first base. This clonotype has only a few counts. Its target antigen remains unknown. No quality values exist for individual bases; no much larger clone is one base distant. Sequencing relied on an Illumina NovaSeq 6000. Synthesis of TCR cDNA relied on 5'RACE template switching, a step that introduced a universal primer site along with unique molecular identifiers. cDNA synthesis was primed from both the TCR alpha and TCR beta constant segments. Library amplification used two PCR steps, and the second PCR step added sample barcodes and sequencing adapters. Sequencing of libraries was performed on Illumina HiSeq 2500 (2x100 bp) or NovaSeq (2x150 bp). Per the source publication's procedure: Demultiplexing of reads and collapsing into UMI consensus sequences were performed with MIGEC, and V(D)J alignment was carried out with MiXCR. Using edgeR on replicate PBMC samples, clonotypes were called vaccine-responding if FDR was below 0.01 and the log2 fold change was above 5 up to day 15. Bulk clonotypes were assigned CD4 or CD8 identity according to which sequenced CD4 or CD8 repertoire held them at higher abundance. TCRdb reanalyzed the raw reads on its own, using fastp at Q25 for trimming and MiXCR for clone calling, and kept in-frame beta chains. Rows with a matching CDR3 protein are joined into one entry that keeps the most common DNA and genes. The authors' filters were not applied to this entry. The sample records 280,000 or so distinct CDR3 sequences, around 8.6% of which are singletons. The top ten clonotypes cover around 3.5% of the sample.

Here the chain combines TRBV12-3 or TRBV12-4 and TRBJ2-6; no D segment can be confidently identified. The sequence was collected from a man aged 18-30 years who received the YFV17D yellow fever vaccine. Sequenced material: CD4+ T cells sorted from PBMCs, taken 5 days after the yellow fever booster vaccination. CDR3 loop: CASSTLGTGANVLTF. The nucleotide sequence reads as follows: TGTGCCAGCAGCACCCTGGGCACTGGGGCCAACGTCCTGACTTTC.